The next 16 T cell receptor beta chains were all read from a single sample in a study of T cells in Graves' hyperthyroidism and ophthalmopathy. TCR beta CDR3 regions were amplified from RNA transcripts. The primer set for the first-round RT-PCR of the TCR CDR3 was HTBI. TCRdb re-called the multiplex PCR reads through MiXCR, storing one row per CDR3 protein. The sample includes 500,000 to 750,000 distinct CDR3 sequences, roughly 46% of them seen just once. Input material: peripheral blood or thyroid tissue (not recorded which). The receptors originated from a woman under 30 with Graves' hyperthyroidism.

The chain couples TRBV5-1 to TRBJ1-4, with D possibly being TRBD1 (5 bases). V gave up 6 bases and J gave up 5 bases, with 11 bases separating them. Germline V gene sequence: CDR1 SGHRS, CDR2 YFSETQ. This CDR3 has 13 residues. Here the CDR3 reads CASTGEGNEKLFF. CDR3 in DNA: TGCGCCAGCACGGGGGAGGGGAATGAAAAACTGTTTTTT.

This clonotype has at least ten counts. The rearrangement links TRBV7-9 to TRBJ2-7; D is ambiguous. The length of the CDR3 is 15 residues. V lost 1 base and J 3 bases, leaving 13 bases between the germline ends. Germline values: CDR1 SEHNR, CDR2 FQNEAQ (reference sequence). For the CDR3, the DNA is TGTGCCAGCAGCTTAGTGGCAGCCTTTGACTACGAGCAGTACTTC. As protein: CASSLVAAFDYEQYF. The variable domain in full, with the rest retrieved from reference TRBV7-9 and TRBJ2-7, is DTGVSQNPRHKITKRGQNVTFRCDPISEHNRLYWYRQTLGQGPEFLTYFQNEAQLEKSRLLSDRFSAERPKGSFSTLEIQRTEQGDSAMYLCASSLVAAFDYEQYFGPGTRLTVT.

This clonotype has a count of ten or more. The V gene is TRBV2, the J gene TRBJ1-2; D gene uncertain. Trimming took off 2 bases at V and 6 bases at J, with 10 bases between the two ends. The CDR3 is 13 amino acids. Germline values: CDR1 SNHLY, CDR2 FYNNEI. This CDR3 reads CASSESGFDGYTF. The CDR3 DNA reads TGTGCCAGCAGTGAAAGCGGATTTGATGGCTACACCTTC.

Details on this clonotype: It may be a read error: a sequence one base away is much more abundant. The chain has TRBV6-5 and TRBJ2-7; D might be TRBD1 (5 bases). The CDR3 spans 15 residues. In germline, CDR1 is MNHEY, CDR2 SVGAGI. V lost 2 bases to trimming and J lost 3 bases, with 14 bases between them. CDR3 sequence reads: CASSYGAEASYEQYF. In DNA form, the CDR3 reads TGTGCCAGCAGTTACGGGGCAGAAGCTAGCTACGAGCAGTACTTC.

Comments on this clonotype: This may stem from a read error, because a much larger clone lies one nucleotide away. Likely a read error: the CDR3 ends without its conserved phenylalanine or tryptophan. The chain combines TRBV6-6 with TRBJ1-2, with D possibly being TRBD1 (5 bases). The CDR3 covers 15 residues. The germline gives CDR1 MNHNY, CDR2 SVGAGI (reference sequence). Deletions cut 2 bases from V and 4 bases from J, with 14 bases between. The CDR3 sequence: CASSYPGGEVYGYTL. The CDR3 DNA sequence: TGTGCCAGCAGTTACCCCGGGGGTGAGGTCTATGGCTACACCCTC.

CDR3 sequence reads: CATSREMAGEAFF. The CDR3 DNA is TGTGCCACCAGCAGGGAAATGGCGGGGGAAGCTTTCTTT. V usage is TRBV15 and J usage is TRBJ1-1; D gene uncertain. Between the trimmed V and J ends, which lost 3 bases and 8 bases, there was a span of 13 bases. The CDR3 runs to 13 residues. The germline CDR1 and CDR2 sequences are LNHNV and YYDKDF (reference sequence).

The V call is TRBV4-2, the J call TRBJ2-7; 8 bases line up with TRBD2. The CDR3 totals 14 residues. Germline-derived CDR1 and CDR2 are LGHNA and YNFKEQ. The V segment lost 4 bases and the J segment 4 bases; nucleotides outside the gene matches: 6. The CDR3 DNA sequence: TGTGCCAGCAGCCCAACGGGAGGGGCTTACGAGCAGTACTTC. This sequence encodes CASSPTGGAYEQYF.

The chain uses TRBV7-2 and TRBJ1-3; the D is unclear. Germline V gives CDR1 SGHTA, CDR2 FQGNSA. Trimming stripped 5 bases from V and 6 bases from J, with 11 bases between. The CDR3 extends over 13 amino acids. The CDR3 DNA reads as TGTGCCAGCAGCCCTCGTCGGACAAACACCATATATTTT. It specifies CASSPRRTNTIYF.

The chain recombines TRBV7-6 with TRBJ1-6; TRBD1 aligns across 10 bases. In germline, CDR1 is SGHVS, CDR2 FNYEAQ. V trimming: 7 bases; J trimming: 5 bases; junction bases outside the gene matches: 8. This CDR3 has 16 residues. CDR3 in DNA: TGTGCCAGCACCGGGACAGGGGTCTTTGATAATTCACCCCTCCACTTT. Translating gives CASTGTGVFDNSPLHF.

The count of this clonotype is one. V usage is TRBV7-3 and J usage is TRBJ2-3; no reliable D call. CDR3 length: 13 residues. CDR1 and CDR2 from the germline V gene are SGHTA and FQGTGA. The V end was cut by 5 bases, the J end by 2 bases, with 8 bases between. The CDR3 DNA reads as TGTGCCAGCAGCCCGCAGCTCACAGATACGCAGTATTTT. Translation gives CASSPQLTDTQYF.

The rearrangement links TRBV2 to TRBJ1-3; possible D gene TRBD1, 5 bases. Germline values: CDR1 SNHLY, CDR2 FYNNEI. Trimming removed 5 bases at V and 5 bases at J, with 13 bases between. This CDR3 comprises 14 residues. CDR3 coding DNA: TGTGCCAGCAGTACGGGGACCGGGAGAAACACCATATATTTT. This translates into CASSTGTGRNTIYF. Looking up the rest from reference TRBV2 and TRBJ1-3 gives the full variable domain: EPEVTQTPSHQVTQMGQEVILRCVPISNHLYFYWYRQILGQKVEFLVSFYNNEISEKSEIFDDQFSVERPDGSNFTLKIRSTKLEDSAMYFCASSTGTGRNTIYFGEGSWLTVV.

This clonotype was seen many times. This chain links TRBV5-1 with TRBJ2-5; D gene unclear. This CDR3 has 12 amino acids. Germline CDR1 SGHRS, CDR2 YFSETQ. V was clipped by 0 bases and J by 4 bases, with 4 bases between them. The CDR3 DNA is TGCGCCAGCAGCTTGGGAGCAGAGACCCAGTACTTC. It yields the protein CASSLGAETQYF.

This rearrangement joins TRBV5-1 to TRBJ2-7, with 11 nucleotides matching TRBD2. Losses at the gene ends were 8 bases for V and 10 bases for J; bases not matched to a gene: 14. CDR1 is SGHRS and CDR2 is YFSETQ in the germline V gene. The CDR3 loop spans 14 amino acids. The CDR3 DNA follows: TGCGCCAGAGGCCCAATAGCGGGAGGGCCAGAACAGTACTTC. This codes for CARGPIAGGPEQYF.

Ten or more counts support this clonotype. The chain joins TRBV2 to TRBJ1-5, with a weak D call TRBD1 (5 bases). V shed 7 bases and J shed 3 bases, with 10 bases lying between them. This CDR3 spans 13 amino acids. Germline values: CDR1 SNHLY, CDR2 FYNNEI. This CDR3 is CASKSGHNQPQHF. For the CDR3, the DNA is TGTGCCAGCAAATCAGGGCACAATCAGCCCCAGCATTTT.

As concerns this clonotype: A junction end diverges from the germline sequence, so it may reflect a read error. This rearrangement joins TRBV4-2 to TRBJ2-7; 7 nucleotides line up with TRBD1. The CDR3 extends over 13 amino acids. Germline CDR1 is LGHNA and CDR2 is YNFKEQ. Here the CDR3 reads CVSSLGTAYEQYF. DNA of the CDR3: TGTGTCAGCAGCTTGGGGACAGCTTACGAGCAGTACTTC.

This clonotype was observed a handful of times. The V gene is TRBV19, the J gene TRBJ1-6; 8 nucleotides line up with TRBD1. Germline assignment: CDR1 LNHDA and CDR2 SQIVND (reference sequence). The CDR3 totals 15 residues. V lost 1 base, J lost 7 bases, and 3 bases stayed unmatched. CDR3 protein: CASSIGTGLNSPLHF. In DNA form, the CDR3 reads TGTGCCAGTAGTATAGGGACAGGGCTCAATTCACCCCTCCACTTT.